The clone carrying this T cell receptor (beta chain) was seen ten or more times. Its matching antigen is unknown. V was clipped by 1 base and J by 4 bases, with 8 bases between them. This CDR3 has 14 amino acids. CDR1 and CDR2 from the germline V gene are MGHRA and YSYEKL. Time point in this sample: patch test 1, 2 weeks after DPC sensitization. Treatment here: therapeutic diphenylcyclopropenone sensitization with weekly scalp DPC. The study's library attached unique molecular identifiers to single cDNA molecules. Via MiXCR, TCRdb re-called the RACE reads, giving one row per CDR3 protein. Found here are 350,000 or so distinct CDR3 sequences, roughly 6.9% of them singletons; the top ten hold approximately 8%. The data stem from a study of human T cells and chemical hapten exposure. Study-wide context: DPC 0.01% went on the upper back by patch test, with reading at 6 days.

Study-wide findings and caveats: The number of TCRs above 1 in 1000 frequency did not change after DPC sensitization. Expanded TCRs made up significantly more big CDR3 similarity clusters than controls did.

The clonotype was recovered from a woman between 18 and 29 years old with alopecia areata. Some clones in this sample may be carry-over from other donors' samples. Sample: whole blood, taken in connection with sensitization to the hapten diphenylcyclopropenone (DPC). The chain links TRBV4-1 to TRBJ2-1; TRBD2 might be the D (6 bases). For the CDR3, the DNA is TGCGCCAGCAGCCAAGTCGGGAGTTACAATGAGCAGTTCTTC. Protein sequence: CASSQVGSYNEQFF.